Sequencing of this T cell receptor beta chain was carried out in a study of TIL therapy for anti-PD-1-resistant metastatic lung cancer. The libraries were made with immunoSEQ v3. TCRdb's table, derived via immunoSEQ multiplex PCR, lists solely in-frame clones and lacks some. Among tens of thousands of clones, about 63% were seen once, and the ten largest hold about 16%. Trimming shortened V by 2 bases and J by 5 bases, and 10 bases separated the two germline ends. Germline loops: CDR1 MNHEY, CDR2 SVGAGI. This CDR3 region has 13 residues. As to time point: pre-treatment sample, taken before nivolumab and TIL therapy. Pleural nodules or supraclavicular lymph nodes made up most of the excised metastases sampled.

The J gene is TRBJ2-7, the V gene TRBV6-5; D may correspond to TRBD1 or TRBD2 (5 bases each). This receptor was taken from a woman aged 30 to 85 with non-small cell lung cancer. This sample comprised tumor tissue, obtained at baseline. Here the CDR3 DNA reads TGTGCCAGCAGTTACCGGGACGGGAACGAGCAGTACTTC. As protein: CASSYRDGNEQYF.